The clone carrying this T cell receptor beta chain was seen more than once but under ten times. The CDR3 spans 14 residues. The assay was immunoSEQ multiplex PCR, and TCRdb's table has in-frame clones only and misses some. The sample holds 45,000 to 65,000 clones, nearly 95% seen once. The sample originates from a study of technical replicates of blood from several donors. The genes are TRBV7-5 and TRBJ1-2; the D call TRBD1 from the table was never checked on the DNA. TRBV7-5 is tagged as a pseudogene. The clonotype originates from a human donor in good health. Some clones in this sample may be carry-over from other donors' samples. The material sequenced was PBMCs. CDR3 sequence (DNA): TGTGTCAGAAGCGGGCCGAGAGATCCGCATGGCTACACCTTC. Translating gives CVRSGPRDPHGYTF.